The rows below give T cell receptor beta chains drawn from one sample of a study of T cell responses to AZD1222 COVID-19 vaccine. Data came from immunoSEQ multiplex PCR; TCRdb stores just in-frame clones and leaves some out. This table holds approximately 150,000 clones, approximately 90% found once. The sample here was peripheral blood, taken on day 0 of AZD1222 vaccination. These receptors were obtained from an adult in good health. Both conserved end residues are part of each CDR3. The D gene is left open where the match is weak. Not every row has a clone size; where given, it reads once, few, many or a size class.

abundance: -; d_gene: -; v_gene: TRBV2; len: 14; j_gene: TRBJ2-7; CDR3aa: CASSDGDSSYEQYF; CDR3nt: TGTGCCAGCAGTGACGGCGACAGTTCCTACGAGCAGTACTTC
abundance: -; d_gene: TRBD1; v_gene: TRBV6-5; len: 15; j_gene: TRBJ2-5; CDR3aa: CASSFSGTGQETQYF; CDR3nt: TGTGCCAGCAGCTTCTCCGGGACAGGGCAAGAGACCCAGTACTTC
abundance: -; d_gene: -; v_gene: TRBV2; len: 16; j_gene: TRBJ1-6; CDR3aa: CASNPTAGFTNSPLHF; CDR3nt: TGTGCCAGCAATCCGACGGCAGGCTTTACCAATTCACCCCTCCACTTT
abundance: -; d_gene: -; v_gene: TRBV5-4; len: 13; j_gene: TRBJ2-7; CDR3aa: CASSLQVSYEQYF; CDR3nt: TGTGCCAGCAGCTTACAGGTGTCCTACGAGCAGTACTTC
abundance: -; d_gene: -; v_gene: TRBV6-1; len: 15; j_gene: TRBJ2-7; CDR3aa: CASSENGNVAYEQYF; CDR3nt: TGTGCCAGCAGTGAGAACGGGAACGTGGCCTACGAGCAGTACTTC
abundance: once; d_gene: -; v_gene: TRBV29-1; len: 13; j_gene: TRBJ2-3; CDR3aa: CSVVVAAWDTQYF; CDR3nt: TGCAGCGTTGTAGTAGCAGCCTGGGATACGCAGTATTTT
abundance: -; d_gene: -; v_gene: TRBV5-1; len: 16; j_gene: TRBJ1-4; CDR3aa: CASSTGPNRANEKLFF; CDR3nt: TGCGCCAGCAGCACGGGACCCAACCGCGCCAATGAAAAACTGTTTTTT
abundance: -; d_gene: TRBD2; v_gene: TRBV24-1; len: 20; j_gene: TRBJ2-1; CDR3aa: CATSDSRTSGRSHNYNEQFF; CDR3nt: TGTGCCACCAGTGACTCCCGGACTAGCGGGAGGTCCCATAATTACAATGAGCAGTTCTTC
abundance: few; d_gene: -; v_gene: TRBV2; len: 11; j_gene: TRBJ1-2; CDR3aa: CASRRDMQDTF; CDR3nt: TGTGCCAGCAGGAGGGACATGCAAGACACCTTC
abundance: -; d_gene: -; v_gene: TRBV28; len: 14; j_gene: TRBJ1-5; CDR3aa: CASSFMAGQQPQHF; CDR3nt: TGTGCCAGCAGTTTTATGGCAGGGCAACAGCCCCAGCATTTT
abundance: -; d_gene: TRBD1; v_gene: TRBV30; len: 16; j_gene: TRBJ2-1; CDR3aa: CAWSVLRGRRTDEQFF; CDR3nt: TGTGCCTGGAGTGTACTCAGGGGGCGACGGACGGATGAGCAGTTCTTC
abundance: -; d_gene: TRBD2; v_gene: TRBV5-1; len: 16; j_gene: TRBJ2-7; CDR3aa: CASSLEGGRLAGEQYF; CDR3nt: TGCGCCAGCAGCTTGGAAGGGGGGAGACTAGCGGGCGAGCAGTACTTC
abundance: -; d_gene: -; v_gene: TRBV12-5; len: 17; j_gene: TRBJ2-7; CDR3aa: CASGLVPSQTPTYEQYF; CDR3nt: TGTGCTAGTGGTTTGGTACCCTCCCAGACTCCAACCTACGAGCAGTACTTC
abundance: -; d_gene: TRBD1; v_gene: TRBV27; len: 14; j_gene: TRBJ1-2; CDR3aa: CASSTRTGTYGYTF; CDR3nt: TGTGCCAGCAGTACCAGGACAGGAACCTATGGCTACACCTTC
abundance: -; d_gene: -; v_gene: TRBV28; len: 12; j_gene: TRBJ1-1; CDR3aa: CASVIGSGVYFF; CDR3nt: TGTGCCAGCGTGATTGGTTCCGGGGTGTATTTCTTT
abundance: -; d_gene: TRBD1; v_gene: TRBV28; len: 13; j_gene: TRBJ1-2; CDR3aa: CASSLAGGYGYTF; CDR3nt: TGTGCCAGCAGTTTGGCAGGGGGCTATGGCTACACCTTC
abundance: few; d_gene: -; v_gene: TRBV5-1; len: 14; j_gene: TRBJ2-7; CDR3aa: CASSFDFQVYEQYF; CDR3nt: TGCGCCAGCAGCTTCGACTTTCAGGTCTACGAGCAGTACTTC
abundance: -; d_gene: TRBD1; v_gene: TRBV11-3; len: 13; j_gene: TRBJ1-6; CDR3aa: CASSSGGDSPLHF; CDR3nt: TGTGCCAGCAGCTCAGGGGGGGATTCACCCCTCCACTTT
abundance: -; d_gene: TRBD1; v_gene: TRBV10-2; len: 15; j_gene: TRBJ1-1; CDR3aa: CASRLDRDLNTEAFF; CDR3nt: TGCGCCAGCAGACTCGACAGGGACCTGAACACTGAAGCTTTCTTT
abundance: once; d_gene: -; v_gene: TRBV27; len: 16; j_gene: TRBJ2-7; CDR3aa: CASSQDHRGAAYEQYF; CDR3nt: TGTGCCAGCAGCCAAGACCACAGAGGTGCCGCCTACGAGCAGTACTTC
abundance: -; d_gene: -; v_gene: TRBV7-3; len: 13; j_gene: TRBJ1-5; CDR3aa: CASSPQGGQPQHF; CDR3nt: TGTGCCAGCAGCCCCCAGGGTGGACAGCCCCAGCATTTT
abundance: -; d_gene: TRBD1; v_gene: TRBV14; len: 15; j_gene: TRBJ2-7; CDR3aa: CASSQDRDSSHEQYF; CDR3nt: TGTGCCAGCAGCCAAGACAGGGACAGTTCCCACGAGCAGTACTTC
abundance: -; d_gene: -; v_gene: TRBV6-5; len: 13; j_gene: TRBJ2-7; CDR3aa: CASSYGGNYEQYF; CDR3nt: TGTGCCAGCAGTTACGGCGGAAACTACGAGCAGTACTTC
abundance: -; d_gene: -; v_gene: TRBV12-3/TRBV12-4; len: 13; j_gene: TRBJ1-1; CDR3aa: CASSLFEGTEAFF; CDR3nt: TGTGCCAGCAGTTTATTTGAGGGGACTGAAGCTTTCTTT
abundance: -; d_gene: -; v_gene: TRBV4-1; len: 15; j_gene: TRBJ1-4; CDR3aa: CASSQVWGTREKLFF; CDR3nt: TGCGCCAGCAGCCAAGTGTGGGGGACTCGTGAAAAACTGTTTTTT
abundance: -; d_gene: -; v_gene: TRBV4-1; len: 13; j_gene: TRBJ1-2; CDR3aa: CASSIPGVWGYTF; CDR3nt: TGCGCCAGCAGCATCCCCGGGGTCTGGGGCTACACCTTC
abundance: once; d_gene: -; v_gene: TRBV27; len: 13; j_gene: TRBJ1-3; CDR3aa: CASSPNSGNTIYF; CDR3nt: TGTGCCAGCAGCCCTAACTCTGGAAACACCATATATTTT
abundance: -; d_gene: -; v_gene: TRBV28; len: 12; j_gene: TRBJ1-4; CDR3aa: CASSAPNEKLFF; CDR3nt: TGTGCCAGCAGTGCCCCTAATGAAAAACTGTTTTTT
abundance: -; d_gene: -; v_gene: TRBV2; len: 13; j_gene: TRBJ2-7; CDR3aa: CASRAGTGYEQYF; CDR3nt: TGTGCCAGCAGGGCCGGGACCGGCTACGAGCAGTACTTC
abundance: few; d_gene: TRBD1; v_gene: TRBV19; len: 15; j_gene: TRBJ2-7; CDR3aa: CASLPGTGNFYEQYF; CDR3nt: TGTGCCAGCTTACCCGGGACAGGAAATTTCTACGAGCAGTACTTC
abundance: once; d_gene: TRBD2; v_gene: TRBV7-2; len: 17; j_gene: TRBJ2-2; CDR3aa: CASSMGLAGGSTGELFF; CDR3nt: TGTGCCAGCAGCATGGGACTAGCGGGGGGCTCAACCGGGGAGCTGTTTTTT
abundance: -; d_gene: -; v_gene: TRBV5-1; len: 12; j_gene: TRBJ2-2; CDR3aa: CASRGVPGELFF; CDR3nt: TGCGCCAGCAGAGGAGTCCCCGGGGAGCTGTTTTTT
abundance: -; d_gene: -; v_gene: TRBV7-3; len: 14; j_gene: TRBJ2-7; CDR3aa: CASSLTLGGGEQYF; CDR3nt: TGTGCCAGCAGCTTAACATTGGGAGGGGGCGAGCAGTACTTC
abundance: once; d_gene: -; v_gene: TRBV5-6; len: 16; j_gene: TRBJ2-1; CDR3aa: CASSLDYDFSYNEQFF; CDR3nt: TGTGCCAGCAGCTTGGACTACGACTTCTCCTACAATGAGCAGTTCTTC
abundance: few; d_gene: -; v_gene: TRBV5-1; len: 12; j_gene: TRBJ1-2; CDR3aa: CASSSALGGYTF; CDR3nt: TGCGCCAGCAGCTCTGCCCTGGGGGGCTACACCTTC
abundance: -; d_gene: -; v_gene: TRBV4-1; len: 14; j_gene: TRBJ1-6; CDR3aa: CASSQGGGRSPLHF; CDR3nt: TGCGCCAGCAGCCAAGGAGGGGGGCGGTCACCCCTCCACTTT
abundance: -; d_gene: -; v_gene: TRBV7-8; len: 14; j_gene: TRBJ1-1; CDR3aa: CASSFPGRIAEAFF; CDR3nt: TGTGCCAGCAGCTTCCCAGGGAGAATCGCTGAAGCTTTCTTT
abundance: -; d_gene: -; v_gene: TRBV3-1/TRBV3-2; len: 16; j_gene: TRBJ1-2; CDR3aa: CASSLGLRTEIYGYTF; CDR3nt: TGTGCCAGCAGCCTCGGGCTGAGGACTGAGATCTATGGCTACACCTTC
abundance: -; d_gene: -; v_gene: TRBV28; len: 13; j_gene: TRBJ1-4; CDR3aa: CASRRAPNEKLFF; CDR3nt: TGTGCCAGTCGGCGGGCGCCTAATGAAAAACTGTTTTTT
abundance: -; d_gene: TRBD2; v_gene: TRBV30; len: 14; j_gene: TRBJ2-7; CDR3aa: CAWSVLAGGYEQYF; CDR3nt: TGTGCCTGGAGTGTACTAGCGGGGGGTTACGAGCAGTACTTC